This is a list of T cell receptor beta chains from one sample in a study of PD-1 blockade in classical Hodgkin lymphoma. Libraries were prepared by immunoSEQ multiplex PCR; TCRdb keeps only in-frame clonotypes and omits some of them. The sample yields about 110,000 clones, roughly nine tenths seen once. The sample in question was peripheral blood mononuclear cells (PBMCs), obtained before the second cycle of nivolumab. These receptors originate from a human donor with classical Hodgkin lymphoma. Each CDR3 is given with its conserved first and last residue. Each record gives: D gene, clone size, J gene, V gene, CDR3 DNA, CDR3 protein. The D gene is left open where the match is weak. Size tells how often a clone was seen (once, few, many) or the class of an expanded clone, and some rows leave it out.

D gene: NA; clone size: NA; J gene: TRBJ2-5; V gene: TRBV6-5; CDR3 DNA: TGTGCCAGCAGTTATTCGACAGGCGACCAAGAGACCCAGTACTTC; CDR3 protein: CASSYSTGDQETQYF
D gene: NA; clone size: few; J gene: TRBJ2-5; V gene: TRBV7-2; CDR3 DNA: TGTGCCAGCAGCTTAAATCGGGCCAGGGGAGAGACCCAGTACTTC; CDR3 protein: CASSLNRARGETQYF
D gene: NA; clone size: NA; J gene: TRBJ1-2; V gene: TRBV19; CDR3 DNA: TGTGCCAGTAGTATTGGAACAACTGGTGGTGGCTACACCTTC; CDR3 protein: CASSIGTTGGGYTF
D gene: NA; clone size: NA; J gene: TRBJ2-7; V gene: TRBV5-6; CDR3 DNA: TGTGCCAGCAGCCCCGGGTGGCAATACGAGCAGTACTTC; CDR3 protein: CASSPGWQYEQYF
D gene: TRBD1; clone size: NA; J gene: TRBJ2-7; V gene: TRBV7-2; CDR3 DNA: TGTGCCAGCAGCTTAGTGGCTGGGACAGGGTACAACGAGCAGTACTTC; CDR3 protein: CASSLVAGTGYNEQYF
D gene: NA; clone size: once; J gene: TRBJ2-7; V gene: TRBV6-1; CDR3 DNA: TGTGCCAGCAGTGACACAGGCGTGCAGTACTTC; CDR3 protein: CASSDTGVQYF
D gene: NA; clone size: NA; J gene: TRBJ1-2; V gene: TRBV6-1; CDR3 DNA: TGTGCCAGCGTTTCGGCGGGGGATGGCTACACCTTC; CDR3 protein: CASVSAGDGYTF
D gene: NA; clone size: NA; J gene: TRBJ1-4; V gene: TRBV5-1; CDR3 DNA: TGCGCCAGCAGCCAAAACCAACAGGGTGCAAATGAAAAACTGTTTTTT; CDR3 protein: CASSQNQQGANEKLFF
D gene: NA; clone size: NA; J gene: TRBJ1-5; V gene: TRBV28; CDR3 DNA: TGTGCCAGCAGTCCGGTGGACAGCTACAGTCATCAGCCCCAGCATTTT; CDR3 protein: CASSPVDSYSHQPQHF
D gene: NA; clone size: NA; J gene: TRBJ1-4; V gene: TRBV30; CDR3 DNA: TGTGCCTGGAGTGTACCTTCAGGGGTGGTTGAAAAACTGTTTTTT; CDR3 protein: CAWSVPSGVVEKLFF
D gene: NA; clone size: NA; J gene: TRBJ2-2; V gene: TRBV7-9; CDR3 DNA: TGTGCCAGCAGCTTGGGGGACCCAAACACCGGGGAGCTGTTTTTT; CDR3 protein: CASSLGDPNTGELFF
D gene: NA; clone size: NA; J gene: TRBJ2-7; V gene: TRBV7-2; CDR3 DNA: TGTGCCAGCAGCTTAGGAGCCGTCTACGAGCAGTACTTC; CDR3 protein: CASSLGAVYEQYF
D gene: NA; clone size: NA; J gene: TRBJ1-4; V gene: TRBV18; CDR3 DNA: TGTGCCAGCTCACCTGAGATCCAGAGAGAAAAACTGTTTTTT; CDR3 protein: CASSPEIQREKLFF
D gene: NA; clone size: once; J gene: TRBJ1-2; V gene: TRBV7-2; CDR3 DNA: TGTGCCAGCAGCTTCGGGGACACCACTAACTATGGCTACACCTTC; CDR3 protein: CASSFGDTTNYGYTF
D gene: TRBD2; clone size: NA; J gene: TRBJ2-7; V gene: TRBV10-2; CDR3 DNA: TGCGCCAGCAGACGAGCGGGGGATAGCTCCTACGAGCAGTACTTC; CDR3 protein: CASRRAGDSSYEQYF
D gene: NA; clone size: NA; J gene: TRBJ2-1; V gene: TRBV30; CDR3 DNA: TGTGCCTGGGGGGGAATTACAGGGTACAATGAGCAGTTCTTC; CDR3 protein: CAWGGITGYNEQFF
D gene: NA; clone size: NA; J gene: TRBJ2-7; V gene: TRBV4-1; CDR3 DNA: TGCGCCAGCAGCCACGGGGGGCCATCCTACGAGCAGTACTTC; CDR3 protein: CASSHGGPSYEQYF
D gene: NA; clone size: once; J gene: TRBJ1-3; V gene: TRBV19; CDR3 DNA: TGTGCCAGTAGTGCGAGGACGTCTAACTCTGGAAACACCATATATTTT; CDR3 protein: CASSARTSNSGNTIYF
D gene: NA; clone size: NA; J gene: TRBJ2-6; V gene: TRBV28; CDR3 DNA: TGTGCCTCATCTAAGTCTGGGGCCAACGTCCTGACTTTC; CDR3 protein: CASSKSGANVLTF
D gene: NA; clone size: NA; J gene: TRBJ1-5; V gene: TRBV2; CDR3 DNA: TGTGCCAGCAAGGCAGGGATCGGCCAGCCCCAGCATTTT; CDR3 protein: CASKAGIGQPQHF
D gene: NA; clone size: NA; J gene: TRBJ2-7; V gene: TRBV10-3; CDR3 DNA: TGTGCCATCACCCTTGGCGACTCTGAAAGCTCCTACGAGCAGTACTTC; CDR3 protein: CAITLGDSESSYEQYF
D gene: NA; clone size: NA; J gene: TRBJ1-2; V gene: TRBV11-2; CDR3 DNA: TGTGCCAGCAGCTTAGATAAGACGGGGTATGGCTACACCTTC; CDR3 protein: CASSLDKTGYGYTF
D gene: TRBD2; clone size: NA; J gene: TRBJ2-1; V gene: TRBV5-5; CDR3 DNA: TGTGCCAGCAGCTTGGGCCCTAGCGGGAGGACCAATGAGCAGTTCTTC; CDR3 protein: CASSLGPSGRTNEQFF
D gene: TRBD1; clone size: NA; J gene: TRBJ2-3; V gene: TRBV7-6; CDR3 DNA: TGTGCCAGCAGCTTAGAGGGGACAGGCCCCACAGATACGCAGTATTTT; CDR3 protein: CASSLEGTGPTDTQYF
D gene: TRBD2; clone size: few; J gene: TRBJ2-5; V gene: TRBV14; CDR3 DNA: TGTGCCAGCAGCCAAGACCGCCTAGCGGGAGCCTCAGAGACCCAGTACTTC; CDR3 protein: CASSQDRLAGASETQYF
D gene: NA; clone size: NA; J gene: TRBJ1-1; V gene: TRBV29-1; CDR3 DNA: TGCAGCGTCAGTCACCGACCGGGGAACACTGAAGCTTTCTTT; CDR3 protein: CSVSHRPGNTEAFF
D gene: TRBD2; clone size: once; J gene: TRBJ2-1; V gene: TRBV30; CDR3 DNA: TGTGCCTGGAGGGCGGGAGGCTCGAGGAATGAGCAGTTCTTC; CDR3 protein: CAWRAGGSRNEQFF
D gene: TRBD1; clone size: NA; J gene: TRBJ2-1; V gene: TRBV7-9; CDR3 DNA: TGTGCCAGCTACGGGACAGGGAACTACAATGAGCAGTTCTTC; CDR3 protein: CASYGTGNYNEQFF
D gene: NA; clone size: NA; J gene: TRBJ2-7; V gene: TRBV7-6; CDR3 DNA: TGTGCCAGCAGCTTAAATCGCTACGAGCAGTACTTC; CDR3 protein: CASSLNRYEQYF
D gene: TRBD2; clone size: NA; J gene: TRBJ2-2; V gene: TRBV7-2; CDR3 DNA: TGTGCCAGCAGCGGGAGACTAGCTAATTTCGGGGAGCTGTTTTTT; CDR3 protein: CASSGRLANFGELFF
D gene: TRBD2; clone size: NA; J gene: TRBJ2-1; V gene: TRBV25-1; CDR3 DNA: TGTGCCAGCAGACTAGCGGGTCACAATGAGCAGTTCTTC; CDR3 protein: CASRLAGHNEQFF
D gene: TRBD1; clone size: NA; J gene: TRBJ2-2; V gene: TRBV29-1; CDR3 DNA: TGCAGCGTCCGGACAGGGCCGAACACCGGGGAGCTGTTTTTT; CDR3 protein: CSVRTGPNTGELFF
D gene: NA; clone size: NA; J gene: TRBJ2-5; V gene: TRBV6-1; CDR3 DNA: TGTGCCAGCAGATGGGACTCCCAAGAGACCCAGTACTTC; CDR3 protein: CASRWDSQETQYF
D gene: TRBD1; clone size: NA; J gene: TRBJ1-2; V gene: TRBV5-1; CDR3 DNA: TGCGCCAGCAGCTTCTTGACAGGGCAACTTGGCTACACCTTC; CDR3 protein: CASSFLTGQLGYTF
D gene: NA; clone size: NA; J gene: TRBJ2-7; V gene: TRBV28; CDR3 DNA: TGTGCCAGCAGCGGACTGGCTTCAGGGCAGTACTTC; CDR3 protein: CASSGLASGQYF
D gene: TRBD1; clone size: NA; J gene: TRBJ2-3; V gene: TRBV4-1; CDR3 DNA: TGCGCCAGCAGCCGATACGGGACAGCCGAGGGGGATACGCAGTATTTT; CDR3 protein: CASSRYGTAEGDTQYF
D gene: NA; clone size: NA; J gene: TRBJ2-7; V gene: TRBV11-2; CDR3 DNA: TGTGCCAGCAGCTCGTTTAGCGGATCCTACGAGCAGTACTTC; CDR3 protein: CASSSFSGSYEQYF
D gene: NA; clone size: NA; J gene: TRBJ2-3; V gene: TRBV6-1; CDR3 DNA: TGTGCCAGCGGACGCTTCGATCGGACAGATACGCAGTATTTT; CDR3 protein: CASGRFDRTDTQYF
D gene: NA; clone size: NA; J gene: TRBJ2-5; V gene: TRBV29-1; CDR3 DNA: TGCAGCGGTGACAATAACCTCCAAGAGACCCAGTACTTC; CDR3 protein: CSGDNNLQETQYF
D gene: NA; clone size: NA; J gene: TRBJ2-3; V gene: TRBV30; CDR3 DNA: TGTGCCTGGAGTGGACAAGCGGGTAGCACAGATACGCAGTATTTT; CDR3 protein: CAWSGQAGSTDTQYF
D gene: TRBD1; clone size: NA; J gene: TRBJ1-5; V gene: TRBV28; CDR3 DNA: TGTGCCAGCAGTTTTGGCCTGGGACAGGGGGTCGGGAGCAATCAGCCCCAGCATTTT; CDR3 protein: CASSFGLGQGVGSNQPQHF
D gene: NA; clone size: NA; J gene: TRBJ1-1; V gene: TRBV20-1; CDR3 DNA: TGCAGTTCATCACGGTTCACTGAAGCTTTCTTT; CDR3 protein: CSSSRFTEAFF
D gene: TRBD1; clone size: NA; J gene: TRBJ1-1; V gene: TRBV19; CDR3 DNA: TGTGCCAGTAGTCCGGACAGGGGGCGAAACACTGAAGCTTTCTTT; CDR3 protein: CASSPDRGRNTEAFF
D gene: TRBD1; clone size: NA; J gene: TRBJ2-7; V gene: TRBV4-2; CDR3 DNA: TGTGCCAGCAGCCAAGAAGGGGACAGGGTTTCCTACGAGCAGTACTTC; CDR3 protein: CASSQEGDRVSYEQYF
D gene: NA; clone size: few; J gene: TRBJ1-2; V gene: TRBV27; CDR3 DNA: TGTGCCAGCAACGGAGGGGGAGCTAACTATGGCTACACCTTC; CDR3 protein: CASNGGGANYGYTF
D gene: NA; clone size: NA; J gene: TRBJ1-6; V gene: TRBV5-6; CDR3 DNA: TGTGCCAGCCACCCAGTCGGACAGAATAATTCACCCCTCCACTTT; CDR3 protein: CASHPVGQNNSPLHF
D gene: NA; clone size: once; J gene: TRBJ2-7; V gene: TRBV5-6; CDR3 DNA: TGTGCCAGCAGCCATAACTTGGGCTACCCTAGGTACGAGCAGTACTTC; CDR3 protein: CASSHNLGYPRYEQYF
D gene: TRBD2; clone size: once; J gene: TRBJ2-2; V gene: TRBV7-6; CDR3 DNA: TGTGCCAGCAGCTTTTATGGGACTACCTCCGGGGAGCTGTTTTTT; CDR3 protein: CASSFYGTTSGELFF
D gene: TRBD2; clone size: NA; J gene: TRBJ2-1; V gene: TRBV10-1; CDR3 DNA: TGCGCCAGCAGTGAGTCCAAAGGGGGACTAGCGGTGGTCTACAATGAGCAGTTCTTC; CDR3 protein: CASSESKGGLAVVYNEQFF
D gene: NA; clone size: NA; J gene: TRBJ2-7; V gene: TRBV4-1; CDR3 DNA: TGCGCCAGCAGCCAAGCGGACTACGAGCAGTACTTC; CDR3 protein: CASSQADYEQYF